The 30 T cell receptor beta chains listed next were all sequenced from one sample in a study of early T cells in non-severe SARS-CoV-2 infection. TCRdb processed the 5' RACE reads anew with MiXCR; each CDR3 protein has one entry. The sample lists 60,000 to 75,000 distinct CDR3 sequences, 3.5% to 6% occurring once. Sequencing was performed on whole blood, taken at baseline. All receptors derive from an adult who was a healthcare worker with PCR-confirmed SARS-CoV-2 infection or an uninfected control (not recorded which). The donor label of this sample is uncertain.

For this clonotype: A much bigger clone sits one base away, suggesting this may be a read error. The chain has TRBV10-3 and TRBJ2-3; no clear D gene. Germline V lookup: CDR1 ENHRY, CDR2 SYGVKD. The CDR3 contains 15 residues. Trimming took off 4 bases at V and 0 bases at J, with 11 bases between the two ends. CDR3 sequence reads: CAISGIGSSTDTQYF. In DNA, the CDR3 is TGTGCCATCAGTGGGATTGGGTCTAGCACAGATACGCAGTATTTT.

This clonotype was counted only a few times. The chain employs TRBV9 and TRBJ1-2; 9 bases line up with TRBD1. Germline CDR1 SGDLS, CDR2 YYNGEE. CDR3 length: 15 residues. V gave up 4 bases and J gave up 5 bases; unmatched junction bases: 9. Here the CDR3 reads CASSTNRGRRYGYTF. The CDR3 bases are TGTGCCAGCAGCACAAACAGGGGGCGCCGGTATGGCTACACCTTC. Supplemented by reference TRBV9 and TRBJ1-2, the full variable domain reads DSGVTQTPKHLITATGQRVTLRCSPRSGDLSVYWYQQSLDQGLQFLIQYYNGEERAKGNILERFSAQQFPDLHSELNLSSLELGDSALYFCASSTNRGRRYGYTFGSGTRLTVV.

The table lists this clonotype with a few counts. The V call is TRBV25-1, the J call TRBJ1-1; 10 bases are shared with TRBD1. This CDR3 is 13 amino acids long. Germline CDR1 MGHDK, CDR2 SYGVNS. Unmatched junction bases numbered 9, after V lost 8 bases and J lost 9 bases. DNA of the CDR3: TGTGCCAGCTATGGACAGGGGGGAAAAAAAGCTTTCTTT. Translating gives CASYGQGGKKAFF.

The CDR3 sequence: CASSESGTPRQYF. The CDR3 region has the DNA TGCGCCAGCAGTGAGTCTGGGACTCCCAGGCAGTACTTC. The V gene is TRBV10-1, the J gene TRBJ2-7; D possibly corresponds to TRBD2 (6 bases). This CDR3 is 13 amino acids long. Trimming cost V 0 bases and J 9 bases, with 12 bases left between them. Germline-derived CDR1 and CDR2 are WNHNN and SYGVQD (reference sequence).

This clonotype was recorded at least ten times. V gene TRBV10-2 combines with J gene TRBJ1-5; D possibly corresponds to TRBD1 (5 bases). Germline V gene data show CDR1 as WSHSY and CDR2 as SAAADI. V was clipped by 3 bases and J by 5 bases, with 17 bases between them. The CDR3 consists of 16 residues. Written as DNA, the CDR3 is TGCGCCAGCAGTGACTTGGCAGGGCCCGAAGATCAGCCCCAGCATTTT. Protein: CASSDLAGPEDQPQHF.

This clonotype appeared many times. The gene calls are TRBV29-1 and TRBJ1-5, with TRBD1 matching over 10 bases. Trimming cost V 4 bases and J 3 bases; bases outside gene matches: 3. The CDR3 has 14 residues. Germline CDR1 SQVTM, CDR2 ANQGSEA. CDR3 nucleotides: TGCAGCGTTGGGACAGGGGGTACCAATCAGCCCCAGCATTTT. Protein product: CSVGTGGTNQPQHF.

This clonotype was recorded many times. CDR3 sequence reads: CASSPHGGSGGASDTQYF. CDR3 coding DNA: TGTGCCAGCAGCCCCCACGGAGGTAGCGGGGGGGCCTCAGATACGCAGTATTTT. The gene calls are TRBV11-3 and TRBJ2-3; 11 bases agree with TRBD2. The CDR3 length is 18 residues. The germline CDR1 and CDR2 sequences are SGHNT and YENEEA. Unmatched junction bases numbered 14, after V lost 5 bases and J lost 4 bases.

This clonotype was seen more than once but under ten times. The gene calls are TRBV30 and TRBJ1-5; 8 nucleotides align to TRBD1. V dropped 3 bases and J dropped 7; count of bases not matched to a gene: 5. Germline V gene sequence: CDR1 GTSNPN, CDR2 SVGIG (reference sequence). The CDR3 sequence is 13 residues long. The DNA for the CDR3 is TGTGCCTGGAGGGACAGGGTCGACCAGCCCCAGCATTTT. Encoded protein: CAWRDRVDQPQHF.

This clonotype was counted ten times or more. This rearrangement joins TRBV7-2 to TRBJ2-1, with TRBD1 matching over 7 bases. CDR3 length: 14 amino acids. V was pared by 0 bases and J by 7 bases, with 3 bases of the junction left unmatched. Germline CDR1 is SGHTA and CDR2 is FQGNSA. CDR3 nucleotides: TGTGCCAGCAGCTTAGCGGGCAGGGGGAATGAGCAGTTCTTC. Translation gives CASSLAGRGNEQFF.

The J gene is TRBJ2-7, the V gene TRBV19, with 8 bases identical to TRBD1. Germline lookup yields CDR1 LNHDA and CDR2 SQIVND (reference sequence). V lost 10 bases and J lost 2; bases outside the gene matches: 7. This CDR3 spans 13 amino acids. The CDR3 bases are TGTGCCACCATCGGACAGGGCGCCTACGAGCAGTACTTC. This codes for CATIGQGAYEQYF.

A word on this clonotype: A much more abundant neighbour one base away suggests this may be a read error. The chain uses TRBV27 and TRBJ2-5, with D perhaps matching TRBD2 (5 bases). This CDR3 comprises 15 residues. V shed 5 bases and J shed 0 bases, with 13 bases lying between them. The V gene's germline CDR1 is MNHEY and CDR2 SMNVEV (reference sequence). CDR3: CASSILARDQETQYF. In DNA, the CDR3 is TGTGCCAGCAGTATTCTAGCACGGGACCAAGAGACCCAGTACTTC.

Many counts were recorded for this clonotype. The rearrangement uses TRBV7-2 and TRBJ1-5, with D tentatively TRBD1 (5 bases). V dropped 2 bases and J dropped 7 bases, with 15 bases sitting between them. CDR3 length: 15 amino acids. Germline CDR1 and CDR2: SGHTA and FQGNSA. The chain's CDR3 is CASSLMFQGHQPQHF. The DNA of the CDR3 is TGTGCCAGCAGCTTAATGTTTCAGGGCCACCAGCCCCAGCATTTT.

There are many counts of this clonotype. This chain links TRBV24-1 with TRBJ1-2; 9 nucleotides align to TRBD1. The J segment lost 4 bases and the V segment lost 4 bases, leaving 9 bases of the junction unmatched. Germline lookup yields CDR1 KGHDR and CDR2 SFDVKD. This CDR3 comprises 16 residues. The CDR3 is CATSDPDGQGSYGYTF. The CDR3 DNA is TGTGCCACCAGTGACCCCGACGGACAGGGGAGCTATGGCTACACCTTC.

This clonotype was detected only a few times. The chain has TRBV5-1 and TRBJ1-2; D gene unclear. CDR1 is SGHRS, CDR2 YFSETQ, per germline. The CDR3 loop spans 14 amino acids. V lost 0 bases and J 1 base, leaving 7 bases between the germline ends. The CDR3 protein is CASSLDTYNYGYTF. CDR3 in DNA: TGCGCCAGCAGCTTGGATACCTATAACTATGGCTACACCTTC.

The chain employs TRBV7-6 and TRBJ2-2; 7 bases are shared with TRBD1. The CDR3 has 18 residues. V lost 5 bases and J lost 0; bases outside the gene matches: 12. CDR1 and CDR2 from the germline V gene are SGHVS and FNYEAQ. CDR3 in DNA: TGTGCCAGCAGCCGCCGTTCTTTGACAGGGTCGAACACCGGGGAGCTGTTTTTT. It specifies CASSRRSLTGSNTGELFF.

This clonotype was found many times. The chain recombines TRBV6-5 with TRBJ1-6, with 8 positions matching TRBD1. The CDR3 spans 14 residues. The germline CDR1 and CDR2 sequences are MNHEY and SVGAGI. V shed 6 bases, J shed 7 bases, and the junction held 5 bases outside the gene matches. The CDR3 spells CASSDRGANSPLHF. The DNA of the CDR3 is TGTGCCAGCAGCGACAGGGGAGCCAATTCACCCCTCCACTTT.

This clonotype was seen only a few times. J is TRBJ2-7 and V is TRBV29-1; 7 nucleotides align to TRBD1. Germline V gives CDR1 SQVTM, CDR2 ANQGSEA. This CDR3 comprises 12 residues. Unmatched junction bases numbered 7, after V lost 5 bases and J lost 6 bases. CDR3 in amino acids: CSVRPTGAEQYF. DNA for the CDR3: TGCAGCGTTCGTCCAACAGGGGCCGAGCAGTACTTC.

In this sample, this clonotype turned up many times. The chain joins TRBV20-1 to TRBJ2-7; the match to TRBD2 covers 9 bases. The CDR3 consists of 16 residues. Trimming cost V 6 bases and J 0 bases; bases outside gene matches: 12. Germline-derived CDR1 and CDR2 are DFQATT and SNEGSKA (reference sequence). CDR3 DNA sequence: TGCAGTGCCTCGAGCAGCGGGGGGTTCAACTCCTACGAGCAGTACTTC. It yields the protein CSASSSGGFNSYEQYF.

There are many counts of this clonotype. This chain uses TRBV3-1 with TRBJ2-3, with D possibly matching TRBD2 (5 bases). Germline CDR1 is LGHDT and CDR2 is YNNKEL (reference sequence). Trimming shortened V by 4 bases and J by 5 bases, and 13 bases separated the two germline ends. The length of the CDR3 is 14 residues. The chain's CDR3 is CASSPTRLGDTQYF. CDR3 nucleotides: TGTGCCAGCAGCCCAACTAGGCTTGGAGATACGCAGTATTTT.

This clonotype showed up many times. V gene TRBV4-3 combines with J gene TRBJ2-1; 11 bases align to TRBD1. The CDR3 is 16 residues long. V trimming: 3 bases; J trimming: 4 bases; junction bases outside the gene matches: 5. Germline loops: CDR1 LGHNA, CDR2 YSLEER. CDR3 region: CASSQGTGGSYNEQFF. CDR3 in DNA: TGCGCCAGCAGCCAGGGGACAGGGGGATCTTACAATGAGCAGTTCTTC.

The sample holds many counts of this clonotype. This chain links TRBV29-1 with TRBJ2-1, with 7 positions matching TRBD2. CDR1 and CDR2 from the germline V gene are SQVTM and ANQGSEA. This CDR3 is 11 amino acids long. V gave up 7 bases and J gave up 6 bases; unmatched junction bases: 3. The CDR3 DNA reads as TGCAGCGGACGGACTAGCAATGAGCAGTTCTTC. The encoded protein is CSGRTSNEQFF.

This clonotype was counted a few times. The chain is built from TRBV4-3 and TRBJ1-1; weak D call: TRBD1 (5 bases). Germline V gene sequence: CDR1 LGHNA, CDR2 YSLEER. The CDR3 length is 14 residues. With 4 bases removed from V and 1 base from J, the gap between germline ends came to 10 bases. The chain's CDR3 is CASSPSGTNTEAFF. The DNA of the CDR3 is TGCGCCAGCAGCCCATCCGGGACGAACACTGAAGCTTTCTTT.

In its sample, this clonotype was seen many times. This rearrangement joins TRBV3-1 to TRBJ1-3, with 7 bases matching TRBD1. Germline V CDR1 and CDR2: LGHDT, YNNKEL (reference sequence). Trimming cost V 4 bases and J 5 bases; bases outside gene matches: 2. The CDR3 length is 13 residues. Here the CDR3 reads CASSPGQRNTIYF. CDR3 nucleotide sequence: TGTGCCAGCAGCCCGGGACAGCGAAACACCATATATTTT.

This clonotype has at least ten counts. The J gene is TRBJ2-3, the V gene TRBV12-3 or TRBV12-4; 7 bases fit TRBD2. V lost 1 base and J lost 6; bases outside the gene matches: 7. The CDR3 loop spans 15 amino acids. The CDR3 reads CASSLGTRGLDTQYF. CDR3 DNA sequence: TGTGCCAGCAGTTTAGGGACTAGAGGCCTGGATACGCAGTATTTT.

This clonotype was detected many times. The chain recombines TRBV5-4 with TRBJ2-1; D is ambiguous. This CDR3 spans 12 amino acids. Trimming took off 6 bases at V and 9 bases at J, with 13 bases between the two ends. Germline V CDR1 and CDR2: SGHNT, YYREEE (reference sequence). CDR3 bases: TGTGCCAGCATCTCGGGCCCGCGTGAGCAGTTCTTC. It specifies CASISGPREQFF. Variable domain in full (rest from reference TRBV5-4 and TRBJ2-1): ETGVTQSPTHLIKTRGQQVTLRCSSQSGHNTVSWYQQALGQGPQFIFQYYREEENGRGNFPPRFSGLQFPNYSSELNVNALELDDSALYLCASISGPREQFFGPGTRLTVL.

The V and J genes are TRBV3-1 and TRBJ1-1; D not certain. This CDR3 has 13 amino acids. Per the germline V gene, CDR1 is LGHDT and CDR2 is YNNKEL (reference sequence). V was clipped by 0 bases and J by 9 bases, with 11 bases between them. CDR3 sequence (DNA): TGTGCCAGCAGCCAAGAACCGGCAGTCAAAGCTTTCTTT. It encodes CASSQEPAVKAFF.

This clonotype was seen a few times. The chain has TRBV7-2 and TRBJ2-7; the match to TRBD2 covers 8 bases. Germline CDR1 reads SGHTA; CDR2 reads FQGNSA. J gave up 2 bases and V 0 bases, and 6 bases lay outside the gene matches. CDR3 length: 16 residues. In nucleotides, the CDR3 is TGTGCCAGCAGCTTAGCGCAGCGGGGGCCTGCCTACGAGCAGTACTTC. Its protein product is CASSLAQRGPAYEQYF.

There are a few counts of this clonotype. V is TRBV30 and J is TRBJ2-2, with D possibly TRBD1 on 5 matching bases. Germline V CDR1 and CDR2: GTSNPN, SVGIG (reference sequence). The V gene lost 1 base and the J gene lost 7 bases, with 19 bases spanning the gap. The CDR3 extends over 16 amino acids. The CDR3 protein is CAWSESARDLHGELFF. In DNA form, the CDR3 reads TGTGCCTGGAGTGAGTCGGCCAGGGATCTTCACGGGGAGCTGTTTTTT.

This clonotype occurred many times. CDR3 coding DNA: TGTGCCAGCAGTGAAGCGGGTTCGAGCTATGGCTACACCTTC. The encoded protein is CASSEAGSSYGYTF. The chain uses TRBV6-4 and TRBJ1-2; D not resolved. The CDR3 runs 14 residues. The V end lost 3 bases, the J end lost 4 bases, and 12 bases lay between the germline ends. The germline V gene has CDR1 MRHNA and CDR2 SNTAGT.

This clonotype has just a few counts. The rearrangement joins TRBV28 to TRBJ1-6; TRBD1 matches 8 bases. The CDR3 contains 16 residues. V shed 6 bases and J 9 bases; nucleotides not matched to a gene: 13. Germline CDR1 is MDHEN and CDR2 is SYDVKM. Written as DNA, the CDR3 is TGTGCCAGCAGCTTAATAAGCGCGACAGGGGCTTCACCCCTCCACTTT. Translation gives CASSLISATGASPLHF.